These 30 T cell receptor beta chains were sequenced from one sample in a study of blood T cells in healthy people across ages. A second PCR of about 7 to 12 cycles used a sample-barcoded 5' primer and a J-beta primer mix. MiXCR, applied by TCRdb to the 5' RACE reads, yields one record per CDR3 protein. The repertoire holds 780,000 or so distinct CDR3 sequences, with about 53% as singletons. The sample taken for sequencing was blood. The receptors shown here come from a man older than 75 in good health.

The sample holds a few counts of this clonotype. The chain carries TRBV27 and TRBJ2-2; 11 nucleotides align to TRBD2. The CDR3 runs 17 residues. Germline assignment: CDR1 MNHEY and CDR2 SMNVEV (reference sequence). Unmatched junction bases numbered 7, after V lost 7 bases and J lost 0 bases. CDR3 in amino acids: CASKKPGLAANTGELFF. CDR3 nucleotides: TGTGCCAGCAAGAAACCGGGACTAGCGGCGAACACCGGGGAGCTGTTTTTT.

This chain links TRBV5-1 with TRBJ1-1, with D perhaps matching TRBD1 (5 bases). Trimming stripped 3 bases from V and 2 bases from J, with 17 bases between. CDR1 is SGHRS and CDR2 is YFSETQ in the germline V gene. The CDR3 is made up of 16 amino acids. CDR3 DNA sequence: TGCGCCAGCAGCTCTGGGGTCCCAGGGAGCAACACTGAAGCTTTCTTT. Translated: CASSSGVPGSNTEAFF.

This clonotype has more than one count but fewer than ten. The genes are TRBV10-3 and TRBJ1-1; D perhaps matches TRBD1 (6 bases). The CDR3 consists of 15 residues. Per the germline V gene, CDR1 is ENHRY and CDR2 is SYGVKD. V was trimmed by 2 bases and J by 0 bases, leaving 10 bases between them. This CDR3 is CAISETGTVNTEAFF. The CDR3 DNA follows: TGTGCCATCAGTGAGACAGGGACGGTGAACACTGAAGCTTTCTTT.

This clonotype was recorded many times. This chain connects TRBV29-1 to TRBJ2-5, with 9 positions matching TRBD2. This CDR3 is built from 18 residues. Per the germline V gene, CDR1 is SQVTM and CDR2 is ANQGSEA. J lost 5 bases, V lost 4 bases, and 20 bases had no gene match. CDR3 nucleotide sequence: TGCAGCGTTGTATTATCGACTAGCGGAACTGGTATGATTGAGACCCAGTACTTC. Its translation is CSVVLSTSGTGMIETQYF.

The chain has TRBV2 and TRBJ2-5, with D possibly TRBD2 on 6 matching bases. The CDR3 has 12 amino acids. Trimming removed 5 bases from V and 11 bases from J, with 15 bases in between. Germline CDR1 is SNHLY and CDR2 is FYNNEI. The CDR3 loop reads CASSRVRDWQYF. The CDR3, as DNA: TGTGCCAGCAGTAGGGTTCGGGACTGGCAGTACTTC.

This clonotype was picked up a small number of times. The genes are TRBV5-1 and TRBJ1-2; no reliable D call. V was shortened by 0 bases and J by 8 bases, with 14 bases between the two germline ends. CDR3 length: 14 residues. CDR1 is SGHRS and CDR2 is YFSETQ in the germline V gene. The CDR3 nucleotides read TGCGCCAGCAGCTTGGGGCAGCCTGGAGGGGGCTACACCTTC. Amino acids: CASSLGQPGGGYTF. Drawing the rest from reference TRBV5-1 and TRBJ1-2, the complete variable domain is KAGVTQTPRYLIKTRGQQVTLSCSPISGHRSVSWYQQTPGQGLQFLFEYFSETQRNKGNFPGRFSGRQFSNSRSEMNVSTLELGDSALYLCASSLGQPGGGYTFGSGTRLTVV.

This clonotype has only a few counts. In nucleotides, the CDR3 is TGCAGTGCTAGAGACCGGGACACCATTTATAATTCACCCCTCCACTTT. Its translation is CSARDRDTIYNSPLHF. This sequence joins TRBV20-1 and TRBJ1-6; TRBD1 is a possible D gene (6 bases). CDR1 is DFQATT and CDR2 is SNEGSKA in the germline V gene (reference sequence). The CDR3 consists of 16 residues. Trimming shortened V by 0 bases and J by 4 bases, and 13 bases separated the two germline ends.

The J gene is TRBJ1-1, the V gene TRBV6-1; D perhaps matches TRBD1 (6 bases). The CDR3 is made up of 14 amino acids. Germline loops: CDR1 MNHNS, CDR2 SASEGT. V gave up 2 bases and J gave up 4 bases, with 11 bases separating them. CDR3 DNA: TGTGCCAGCAGTGAAATGAGGACAGTCACTGAAGCTTTCTTT. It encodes CASSEMRTVTEAFF.

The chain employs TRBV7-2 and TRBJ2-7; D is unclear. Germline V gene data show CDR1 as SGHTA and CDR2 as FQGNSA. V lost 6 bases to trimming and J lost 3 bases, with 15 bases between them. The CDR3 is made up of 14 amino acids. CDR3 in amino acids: CASRPSTSSYEQYF. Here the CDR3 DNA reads TGTGCCAGCAGACCTTCCACCAGTAGCTACGAGCAGTACTTC.

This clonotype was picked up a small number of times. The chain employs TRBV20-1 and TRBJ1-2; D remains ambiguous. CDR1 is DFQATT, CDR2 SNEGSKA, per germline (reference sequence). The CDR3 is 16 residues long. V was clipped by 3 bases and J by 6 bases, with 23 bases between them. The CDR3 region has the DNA TGCAGTGCTAGGAGGAATAGGGCCTCGAGGATGGATGGCTACACCTTC. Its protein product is CSARRNRASRMDGYTF.

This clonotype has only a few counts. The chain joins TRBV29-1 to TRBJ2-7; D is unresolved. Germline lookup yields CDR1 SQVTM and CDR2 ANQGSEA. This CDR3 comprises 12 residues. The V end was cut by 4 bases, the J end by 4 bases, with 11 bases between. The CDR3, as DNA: TGCAGCGTTGTCGGCAGCCGGTACGAGCAGTACTTC. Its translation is CSVVGSRYEQYF.

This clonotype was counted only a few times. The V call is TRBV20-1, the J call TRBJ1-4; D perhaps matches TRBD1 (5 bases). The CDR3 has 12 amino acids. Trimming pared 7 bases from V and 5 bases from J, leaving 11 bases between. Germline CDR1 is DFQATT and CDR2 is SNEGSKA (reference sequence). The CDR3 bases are TGCAGTGGAAAAGGGGCGAATGAAAAACTGTTTTTT. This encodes CSGKGANEKLFF.

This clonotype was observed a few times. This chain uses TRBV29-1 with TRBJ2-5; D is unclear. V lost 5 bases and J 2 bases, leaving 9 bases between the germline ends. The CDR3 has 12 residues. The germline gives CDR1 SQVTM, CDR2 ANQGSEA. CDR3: CSVRQAQETQYF. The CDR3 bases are TGCAGCGTTCGCCAAGCGCAAGAGACCCAGTACTTC.

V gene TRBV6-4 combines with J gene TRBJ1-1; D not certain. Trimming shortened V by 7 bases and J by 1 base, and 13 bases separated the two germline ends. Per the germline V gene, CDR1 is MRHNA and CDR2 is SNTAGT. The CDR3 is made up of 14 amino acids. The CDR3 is CASKTETTNTEAFF. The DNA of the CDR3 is TGTGCCAGCAAAACCGAGACAACGAACACTGAAGCTTTCTTT.

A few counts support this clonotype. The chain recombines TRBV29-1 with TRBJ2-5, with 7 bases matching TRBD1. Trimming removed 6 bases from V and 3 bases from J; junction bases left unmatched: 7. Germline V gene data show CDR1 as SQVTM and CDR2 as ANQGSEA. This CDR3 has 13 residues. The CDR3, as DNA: TGCAGCGTGGACCCCGGGACAGAAGAGACCCAGTACTTC. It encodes CSVDPGTEETQYF. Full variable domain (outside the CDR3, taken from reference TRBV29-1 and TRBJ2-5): SAVISQKPSRDICQRGTSLTIQCQVDSQVTMMFWYRQQPGQSLTLIATANQGSEATYESGFVIDKFPISRPNLTFSTLTVSNMSPEDSSIYLCSVDPGTEETQYFGPGTRLLVL.

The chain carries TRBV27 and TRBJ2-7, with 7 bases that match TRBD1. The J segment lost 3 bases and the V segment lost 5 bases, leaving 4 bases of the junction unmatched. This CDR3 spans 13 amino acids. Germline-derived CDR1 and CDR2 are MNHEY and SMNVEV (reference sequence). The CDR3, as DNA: TGTGCCAGCAGTGTTTACAGGGGCTACGAGCAGTACTTC. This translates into CASSVYRGYEQYF.

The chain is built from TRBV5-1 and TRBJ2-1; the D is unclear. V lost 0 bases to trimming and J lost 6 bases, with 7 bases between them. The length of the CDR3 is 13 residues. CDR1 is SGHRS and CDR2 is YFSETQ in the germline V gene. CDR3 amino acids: CASSLVPLNEQFF. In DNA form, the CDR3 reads TGCGCCAGCAGCTTGGTTCCACTCAATGAGCAGTTCTTC.

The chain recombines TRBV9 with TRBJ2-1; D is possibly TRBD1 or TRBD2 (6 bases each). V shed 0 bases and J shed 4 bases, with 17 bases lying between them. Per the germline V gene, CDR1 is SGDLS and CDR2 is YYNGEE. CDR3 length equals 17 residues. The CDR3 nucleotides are TGTGCCAGCAGCGTAGGCGGAGGGGGGATCGGTTACAATGAGCAGTTCTTC. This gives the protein CASSVGGGGIGYNEQFF.

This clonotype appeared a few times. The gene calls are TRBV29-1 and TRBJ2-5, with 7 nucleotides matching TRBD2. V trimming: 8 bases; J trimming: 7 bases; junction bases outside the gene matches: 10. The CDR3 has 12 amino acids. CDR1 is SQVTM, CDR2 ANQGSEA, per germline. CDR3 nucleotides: TGCAGCATGGAGGCGGGAGACAGGACCCAGTACTTC. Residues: CSMEAGDRTQYF.

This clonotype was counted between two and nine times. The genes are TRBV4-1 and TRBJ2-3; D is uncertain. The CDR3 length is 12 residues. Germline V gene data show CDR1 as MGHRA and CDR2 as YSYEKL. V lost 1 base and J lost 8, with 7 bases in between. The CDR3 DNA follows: TGCGCCAGCAGCCAAGCTGGTTTTACGCAGTATTTT. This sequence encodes CASSQAGFTQYF.

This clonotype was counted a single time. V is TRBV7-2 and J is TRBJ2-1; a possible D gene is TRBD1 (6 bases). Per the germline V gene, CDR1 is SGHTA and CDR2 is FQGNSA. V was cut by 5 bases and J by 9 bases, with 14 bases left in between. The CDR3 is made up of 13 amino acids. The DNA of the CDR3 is TGTGCCAGCAGCGTAGGGGGTTGGGCTGAGCAGTTCTTC. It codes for CASSVGGWAEQFF.

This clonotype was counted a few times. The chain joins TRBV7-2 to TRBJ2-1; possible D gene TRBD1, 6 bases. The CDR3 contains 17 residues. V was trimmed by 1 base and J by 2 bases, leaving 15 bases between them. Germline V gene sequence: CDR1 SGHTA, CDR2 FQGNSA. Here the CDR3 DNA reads TGTGCCAGCAGCTTAGTAGTCGGGACACCCACCTACAATGAGCAGTTCTTC. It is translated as CASSLVVGTPTYNEQFF.

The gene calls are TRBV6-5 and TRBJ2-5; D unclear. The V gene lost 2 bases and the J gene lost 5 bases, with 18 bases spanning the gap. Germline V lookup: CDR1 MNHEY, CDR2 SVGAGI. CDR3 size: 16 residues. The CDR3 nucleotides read TGTGCCAGCAGTTACCGCTCAGGCTTAGGGTGGGAGACCCAGTACTTC. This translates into CASSYRSGLGWETQYF.

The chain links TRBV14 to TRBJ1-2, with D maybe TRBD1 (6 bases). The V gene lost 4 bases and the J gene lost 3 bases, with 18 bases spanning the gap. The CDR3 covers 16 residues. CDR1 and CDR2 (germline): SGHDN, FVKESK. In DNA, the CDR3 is TGTGCCAGCAGCCCCCCACCGAGGCCAGGGGACTATGGCTACACCTTC. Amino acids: CASSPPPRPGDYGYTF.

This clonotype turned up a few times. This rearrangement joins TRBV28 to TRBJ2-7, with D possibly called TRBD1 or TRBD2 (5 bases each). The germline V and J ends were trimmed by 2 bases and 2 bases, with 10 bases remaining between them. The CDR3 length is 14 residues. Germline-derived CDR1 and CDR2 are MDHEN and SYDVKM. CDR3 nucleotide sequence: TGTGCCAGCAGTTTAAGAGGGGAGACCTACGAGCAGTACTTC. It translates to CASSLRGETYEQYF.

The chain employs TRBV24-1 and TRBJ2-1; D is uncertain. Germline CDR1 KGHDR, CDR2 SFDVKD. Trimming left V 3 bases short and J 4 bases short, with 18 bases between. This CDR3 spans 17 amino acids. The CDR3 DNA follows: TGTGCCACCAGTGATCCCGGGTTGGGCCCATCGTACAATGAGCAGTTCTTC. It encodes CATSDPGLGPSYNEQFF.

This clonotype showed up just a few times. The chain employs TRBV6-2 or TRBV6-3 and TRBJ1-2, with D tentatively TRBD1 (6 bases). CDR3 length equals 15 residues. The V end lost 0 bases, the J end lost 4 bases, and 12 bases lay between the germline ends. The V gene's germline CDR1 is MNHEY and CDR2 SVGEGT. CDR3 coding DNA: TGTGCCAGCAGTTACTCGACAGGCATTAGCTATGGCTACACCTTC. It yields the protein CASSYSTGISYGYTF.

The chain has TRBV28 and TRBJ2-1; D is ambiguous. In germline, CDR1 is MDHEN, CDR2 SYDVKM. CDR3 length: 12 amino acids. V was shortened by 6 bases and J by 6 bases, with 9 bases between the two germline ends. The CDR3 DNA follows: TGTGCCAGCAGCACCGCCCCCAATGAGCAGTTCTTC. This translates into CASSTAPNEQFF. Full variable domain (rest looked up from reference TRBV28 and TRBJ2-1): DVKVTQSSRYLVKRTGEKVFLECVQDMDHENMFWYRQDPGLGLRLIYFSYDVKMKEKGDIPEGYSVSREKKERFSLILESASTNQTSMYLCASSTAPNEQFFGPGTRLTVL.

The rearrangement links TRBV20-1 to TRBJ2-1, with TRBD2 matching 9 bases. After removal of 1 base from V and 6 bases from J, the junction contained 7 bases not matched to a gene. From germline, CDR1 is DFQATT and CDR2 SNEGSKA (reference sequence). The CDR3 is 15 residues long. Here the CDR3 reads CSARGLSGGFNEQFF. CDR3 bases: TGCAGTGCTAGAGGACTAAGCGGGGGGTTCAATGAGCAGTTCTTC.

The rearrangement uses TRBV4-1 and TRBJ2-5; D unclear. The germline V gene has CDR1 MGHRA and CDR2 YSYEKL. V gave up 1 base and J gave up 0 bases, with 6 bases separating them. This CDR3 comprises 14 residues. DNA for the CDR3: TGCGCCAGCAGCCAAGTCGTCAACCAAGAGACCCAGTACTTC. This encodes CASSQVVNQETQYF.